This entry lists 7 T cell receptor beta chains sequenced from one sample in a study of blood T cell repertoires in COVID-19. The table came from immunoSEQ multiplex PCR; TCRdb's copy has only in-frame clones and leaves some out. The sample lists about 270,000 clones; 88% were seen once. What was sequenced was PBMCs or T cells enriched from blood (not recorded which). These receptors all stem from a woman in her sixties in a cohort exposed to, infected with or recovered from COVID-19 (not recorded which).

The chain employs TRBV6-5 and TRBJ2-3; the match to TRBD2 covers 8 bases. The ends lost 6 bases at V and 6 bases at J; junction bases unmatched: 8. The length of the CDR3 is 14 residues. The germline CDR1 and CDR2 sequences are MNHEY and SVGAGI. This chain's CDR3 is CASRNSGRGDTQYF. CDR3 coding DNA: TGTGCCAGCAGGAACAGCGGGAGAGGGGATACGCAGTATTTT.

The chain is built from TRBV6-5 and TRBJ1-6; the match to TRBD1 covers 7 bases. Germline V gene lookup returns CDR1 MNHEY and CDR2 SVGAGI. The J segment lost 7 bases and the V segment lost 6 bases, leaving 9 bases of the junction unmatched. The CDR3 contains 15 residues. The CDR3 sequence is CASRARQGHNSPLHF. In nucleotides, the CDR3 is TGTGCCAGCAGGGCACGACAGGGACACAATTCACCCCTCCACTTT.

This clone showed up just a few times. The chain employs TRBV7-6 and TRBJ1-1; TRBD1 aligns across 9 bases. Trimming at V came to 4 bases and at J to 4 bases, leaving 7 bases not matched to a gene. Germline V lookup: CDR1 SGHVS, CDR2 FNYEAQ. The CDR3 totals 15 residues. The CDR3 DNA is TGTGCCAGCAGCTCCACAGGGGGCCGGAGCACTGAAGCTTTCTTT. This sequence encodes CASSSTGGRSTEAFF.

The CDR3 loop is CASSFGGGQRYEAFF. The DNA of the CDR3 is TGTGCCAGCAGCTTCGGTGGGGGACAGAGGTATGAAGCTTTCTTT. The chain links TRBV5-4 to TRBJ1-1, with 7 bases that match TRBD1. The CDR3 loop spans 15 amino acids. The germline V gene has CDR1 SGHNT and CDR2 YYREEE (reference sequence). With 2 bases clipped from V and 7 bases from J, the junction kept 11 bases outside the gene matches. The full variable domain, completed using reference TRBV5-4 and TRBJ1-1, is ETGVTQSPTHLIKTRGQQVTLRCSSQSGHNTVSWYQQALGQGPQFIFQYYREEENGRGNFPPRFSGLQFPNYSSELNVNALELDDSALYLCASSFGGGQRYEAFFGQGTRLTVV.

J is TRBJ2-1 and V is TRBV24-1; 8 nucleotides match TRBD1. This CDR3 comprises 18 residues. The J segment lost 1 base and the V segment lost 5 bases, leaving 12 bases of the junction unmatched. Germline CDR1 is KGHDR and CDR2 is SFDVKD. The CDR3 loop reads CATSVPGQGVFSYNEQFF. The CDR3 region has the DNA TGTGCCACCAGTGTTCCCGGACAGGGAGTATTTTCCTACAATGAGCAGTTCTTC.

The chain carries TRBV11-2 and TRBJ2-1, with 13 bases matching TRBD2. CDR1 SGHAT and CDR2 FQNNGV come from the germline V gene. The ends lost 3 bases at V and 0 bases at J; junction bases unmatched: 8. This CDR3 is built from 19 residues. The CDR3 here is CASSLRLAGGSSSYNEQFF. CDR3 DNA sequence: TGTGCCAGCAGCTTGAGACTAGCGGGAGGCTCGAGCTCCTACAATGAGCAGTTCTTC.

This chain uses TRBV5-1 with TRBJ2-7; D is unresolved. V lost 1 base and J 1 base, leaving 6 bases between the germline ends. The CDR3 extends over 13 amino acids. CDR1 and CDR2 from the germline V gene are SGHRS and YFSETQ. DNA for the CDR3: TGCGCCAGCAGCTTGACTCATTCCTACGAGCAGTACTTC. Translation: CASSLTHSYEQYF.